This section outlines one T cell receptor (beta chain) sequence together with its context. V was trimmed by 3 bases and J by 1 base, leaving 6 bases between them. This CDR3 has 13 residues. Germline values: CDR1 LGHDT, CDR2 YNNKEL (reference sequence). In the original processing: Reference gene primer amplification yielded estimated nucleated cell counts. Data came from immunoSEQ multiplex PCR; TCRdb stores just in-frame clones and leaves some out. The D gene and trimming were derived from the DNA, and the V and J assignments and clone size from that table. Of 85,000 to 100,000 clones listed, just over 90% are singletons. This entry comes from a study of blood T cell repertoires in COVID-19. Study summary: Collection of acute and convalescent COVID-19 samples took place in the United States, Italy and Spain.

Source material: peripheral blood. The receptor was isolated from a man aged 60 to 69 with acute or convalescent COVID-19. The chain carries TRBV3-1 (or the pseudogene TRBV3-2) and TRBJ1-1, with no clear D. The CDR3 coding sequence is TGTGCCAGCAGCCAGTGGCCGAACACTGAAGCTTTCTTT. Its translation: CASSQWPNTEAFF.